A selection of T cell receptor beta chains follows, all from one sample in a study of post-analysis software for immune sequencing data. TCRdb called the PCR reads again in MiXCR, with one record for every CDR3 protein. In the table there are roughly 180,000 distinct CDR3 sequences, 30% of which are singletons. Source material: blood. The receptors come from a girl aged 10-17 years with multiple sclerosis. Both conserved end residues are trimmed from each CDR3. Rows give clone size only sometimes, using once, few, many, or a class for an expanded clone.

j_call v_call clone_size cdr3_aa
TRBJ2-1 TRBV11-2 many ASRQPGQGIYNEQF
TRBJ2-1 TRBV5-5 many ASSATLTSGRAEVQF
TRBJ1-2 TRBV6-5 NA ASSPQTSYGYT
TRBJ2-7 TRBV5-5 many AAAAEGGEQY
TRBJ2-3 TRBV29-1 few SVETSGTTATDTQY
TRBJ2-5 TRBV28 NA ANGGRRQETQY
TRBJ2-2 TRBV5-1 NA ASSSLGRYTTGELF
TRBJ1-1 TRBV9 NA ASSDEDRHLTAAF
TRBJ2-3 TRBV6-1 NA ASSEDPWRDWTRSQY
TRBJ2-6 TRBV30 NA AWSPTTGSGANVLT
TRBJ1-1 TRBV27 many ASSPRGDSGTGDTEAF
TRBJ2-3 TRBV11-3 NA ASSFRDSSPTDTQY
TRBJ2-7 TRBV5-4 NA ASSLVGGSYNEQY
TRBJ2-2 TRBV4-1 few ASSPRETGELF
TRBJ1-2 TRBV28 few VTSAGASNYGYT
TRBJ1-4 TRBV6-2/TRBV6-3 NA ASSFYEKLF
TRBJ2-1 TRBV18 few ASGTVSSYNEQF